The 14 T cell receptor beta chains presented below share a single source sample, sequenced in a study of T-cell memory formation after mild COVID-19. A single record per CDR3 protein comes from TCRdb applying MiXCR to the 5' RACE reads. The repertoire has about 110,000 distinct CDR3 sequences, over 15% of them found once; the top ten carry roughly 5.5%. The material sequenced was PBMCs or a T cell subset sorted from them (not recorded which). The receptors derive from a man aged 18 to 30 who had mild COVID-19 (a few samples of this study predate the infection). Cell type and time point are not known.

This clonotype has just a few counts. This chain connects TRBV7-9 to TRBJ2-7; tentatively, D is TRBD2 (6 bases). The germline CDR1 and CDR2 sequences are SEHNR and FQNEAQ (reference sequence). Deletions cut 3 bases from V and 4 bases from J, with 10 bases between. The CDR3 covers 13 residues. As DNA, the CDR3 is TGTGCCAGCAGCTTTCCCGGGGGTTACGAGCAGTACTTC. It translates to CASSFPGGYEQYF.

This chain links TRBV7-6 with TRBJ1-2; a weak D match, TRBD1 (5 bases). The germline V gene encodes CDR1 SGHVS and CDR2 FNYEAQ. CDR3 length equals 15 residues. Trimming stripped 0 bases from V and 8 bases from J, with 16 bases between. The CDR3 DNA is TGTGCCAGCAGCTTAGCGGGGGGATATTCGCAAGGCTACACCTTC. Encoded protein: CASSLAGGYSQGYTF. Full variable domain (missing parts from reference TRBV7-6 and TRBJ1-2): GAGVSQSPRYKVTKRGQDVALRCDPISGHVSLYWYRQALGQGPEFLTYFNYEAQQDKSGLPNDRFSAERPEGSISTLTIQRTEQRDSAMYRCASSLAGGYSQGYTFGSGTRLTVV.

The rearrangement links TRBV7-9 to TRBJ2-7, with 7 bases that match TRBD2. V lost 3 bases and J lost 4; bases outside the gene matches: 9. From germline, CDR1 is SEHNR and CDR2 FQNEAQ (reference sequence). The CDR3 totals 15 residues. This CDR3 reads CASSLGGRYPYEQYV. The CDR3 nucleotides are TGTGCCAGCAGCTTGGGAGGGCGCTACCCTTACGAGCAGTACGTC.

In this sample, this clonotype turned up a few times. The rearrangement links TRBV4-1 to TRBJ2-2; the match to TRBD1 covers 10 bases. This CDR3 spans 16 amino acids. The V gene's germline CDR1 is MGHRA and CDR2 YSYEKL. With V trimmed by 1 base and J by 6 bases, 5 bases remained unmatched. For the CDR3, the DNA is TGCGCCAGCAGCCAAGGGGACAGGGGAAATCCCGGGGAGCTGTTTTTT. This gives the protein CASSQGDRGNPGELFF.

This clonotype was seen a handful of times. CDR3 in DNA: TGCAGTGCCCTGCCGCAATTATTCAACTACGAGCAGTACGTC. It translates to CSALPQLFNYEQYV. The J gene is TRBJ2-7, the V gene TRBV20-1, with D uncertain. Germline V gene data show CDR1 as DFQATT and CDR2 as SNEGSKA (reference sequence). Trimming took off 6 bases at V and 3 bases at J, with 18 bases between the two ends. This CDR3 contains 14 residues.

The chain links TRBV3-1 to TRBJ1-1; D is unresolved. Per the germline V gene, CDR1 is LGHDT and CDR2 is YNNKEL (reference sequence). The V end lost 1 base, the J end lost 5 bases, and 8 bases lay between the germline ends. The CDR3 contains 13 residues. The CDR3 here is CASSQVLGTEAFF. The CDR3 DNA sequence: TGTGCCAGCAGCCAAGTTCTCGGGACTGAAGCTTTCTTT.

V and J are TRBV5-4 and TRBJ2-5; 7 nucleotides match TRBD1. Germline V gene lookup returns CDR1 SGHNT and CDR2 YYREEE (reference sequence). Trimming removed 2 bases from V and 1 base from J; junction bases left unmatched: 5. This CDR3 comprises 15 residues. Here the CDR3 reads CASSLQGQFQETQYF. The DNA for the CDR3 is TGTGCCAGCAGCTTACAGGGACAGTTCCAAGAGACCCAGTACTTC.

This chain links TRBV19 with TRBJ2-7; D possibly corresponds to TRBD1 (6 bases). V was shortened by 8 bases and J by 0 bases, with 11 bases between the two germline ends. Germline V gene sequence: CDR1 LNHDA, CDR2 SQIVND (reference sequence). The CDR3 is 13 amino acids. This CDR3 reads CASRRDTSYEQYF. CDR3 bases: TGTGCCAGTCGTCGGGACACCTCCTACGAGCAGTACTTC. The full variable domain, completed using reference TRBV19 and TRBJ2-7, is DGGITQSPKYLFRKEGQNVTLSCEQNLNHDAMYWYRQDPGQGLRLIYYSQIVNDFQKGDIAEGYSVSREKKESFPLTVTSAQKNPTAFYLCASRRDTSYEQYFGPGTRLTVT.

V usage is TRBV7-2 and J usage is TRBJ1-5; 8 bases match TRBD1. Trimming at V came to 5 bases and at J to 6 bases, leaving 3 bases not matched to a gene. There are 13 residues in the CDR3. Per germline, CDR1 SGHTA and CDR2 FQGNSA. CDR3 loop: CASSAGQGQPQHF. CDR3 coding DNA: TGTGCCAGCAGCGCAGGACAGGGTCAGCCCCAGCATTTT. Drawing the rest from reference TRBV7-2 and TRBJ1-5, the complete variable domain is GAGVSQSPSNKVTEKGKDVELRCDPISGHTALYWYRQSLGQGLEFLIYFQGNSAPDKSGLPSDRFSAERTGGSVSTLTIQRTQQEDSAVYLCASSAGQGQPQHFGDGTRLSIL.

The genes are TRBV20-1 and TRBJ1-5, with D perhaps matching TRBD1 (5 bases). Germline CDR1 reads DFQATT; CDR2 reads SNEGSKA (reference sequence). This CDR3 is built from 13 residues. Between the trimmed V and J ends, which lost 4 bases and 4 bases, there was a span of 11 bases. This CDR3 is CSAIRAWNQPQHF. The CDR3 coding sequence is TGCAGTGCTATCAGGGCGTGGAATCAGCCCCAGCATTTT.

This clonotype showed up just a few times. The rearrangement uses TRBV20-1 and TRBJ2-3; TRBD2 agrees at 9 bases. Germline V gene sequence: CDR1 DFQATT, CDR2 SNEGSKA (reference sequence). CDR3 length: 14 amino acids. V was pared by 4 bases and J by 0 bases, with 2 bases of the junction left unmatched. The CDR3, as DNA: TGCAGTGCTACTAGCGGGGTTAGCACAGATACGCAGTATTTT. It encodes CSATSGVSTDTQYF.

This clonotype has more than one count but fewer than ten. The gene calls are TRBV11-2 and TRBJ2-2; 7 bases line up with TRBD1. This CDR3 is 14 amino acids long. V was pared by 3 bases and J by 3 bases, with 1 base of the junction left unmatched. Germline V gene data show CDR1 as SGHAT and CDR2 as FQNNGV. The CDR3 DNA sequence: TGTGCCAGCAGCTTCGGGACAGACACCGGGGAGCTGTTTTTT. Protein product: CASSFGTDTGELFF.

The rearrangement uses TRBV7-2 and TRBJ1-5, with TRBD1 as a possible D gene (6 bases). V was pared by 1 base and J by 5 bases, with 12 bases between. The germline V gene has CDR1 SGHTA and CDR2 FQGNSA. The CDR3 is 15 amino acids. Here the CDR3 DNA reads TGTGCCAGCAGCTTAGTTGGGGGGGCCGATCAGCCCCAGCATTTT. Translated, it gives CASSLVGGADQPQHF.

The genes are TRBV21-1 and TRBJ2-7; the table's TRBD1 call for D was not verified on the DNA. TRBV21-1 is a recognized pseudogene. This CDR3 is built from 17 residues. In DNA form, the CDR3 reads TGTGCCAGCAGCAAAGTGCGGGACAGGGTGACGGGCCACGAGCAGTACTTC. Its translation: CASSKVRDRVTGHEQYF.